A selection of T cell receptor beta chains follows, all from one sample in a study of early T cells in non-severe SARS-CoV-2 infection. TCRdb analysed the 5' RACE reads with MiXCR anew, one entry per CDR3 protein. This sample has fewer than 65,000 distinct CDR3 sequences; about 9.3% occur once, and the top ten carry roughly 1.2%. The sequencing sample was made of whole blood. The receptors were sampled from an adult who was a healthcare worker with PCR-confirmed SARS-CoV-2 infection or an uninfected control (not recorded which). CDR3s include the opening cysteine and the closing phenylalanine or tryptophan. The D gene is left open where the match is weak. Where a row states a size, it is once, few, many or the class of an expanded clone; other rows omit it.

many	TRBV7-6	TRBD1	TRBJ1-4	TGTGCCAGCAGCCAGGACAGGGCCGCAACTAATGAAAAACTGTTTTTT	CASSQDRAATNEKLFF
many	TRBV11-2	TRBD1	TRBJ2-1	TGTGCCAGCAGCTTAGAAGGACAGGGGACCAATGAGCAGTTCTTC	CASSLEGQGTNEQFF
few	TRBV2	NA	TRBJ1-2	TGTGCCAGCAGTGAAGGGCGGGACTTCCAAGAATATTCGGGTGGCTACACCTTC	CASSEGRDFQEYSGGYTF
NA	TRBV20-1	TRBD2	TRBJ2-3	TGCAGTGCTAGCCGACTAGCGGGGAGCACAGATACGCAGTATTTT	CSASRLAGSTDTQYF
many	TRBV6-6	NA	TRBJ2-3	TGTGCCAGCAGCGCAGATACGCAGTATTTT	CASSADTQYF
NA	TRBV19	NA	TRBJ2-2	TGTGCCAGTAGTACTCCTCCCGGGGAGCTGTTTTTT	CASSTPPGELFF
NA	TRBV29-1	NA	TRBJ2-3	TGCAGCGTTGACCGAAGGGCTAGCACAGATACGCAGTATTTT	CSVDRRASTDTQYF
few	TRBV6-2/TRBV6-3	NA	TRBJ2-5	TGTGCCAGCTTCAGATCCTTTCAAGAGACCCAGTACTTC	CASFRSFQETQYF
few	TRBV20-1	NA	TRBJ1-1	TGCAGTGCCTCGGAGGGTATGAACACTGAAGCTTTCTTT	CSASEGMNTEAFF
many	TRBV27	NA	TRBJ2-3	TGTGCCAGCATAAGGGGGATTGGGGGGAAGGGCACAGATACGCAGTATTTT	CASIRGIGGKGTDTQYF
NA	TRBV2	NA	TRBJ2-2	TGTGCCAGCAAGGGAGGAGGATCGAACACCGGGGAGCTGTTTTTT	CASKGGGSNTGELFF
few	TRBV28	NA	TRBJ1-2	TGTGCCAGCAGTAATGGACAGAACTATGGCTACACCTTC	CASSNGQNYGYTF
many	TRBV20-1	NA	TRBJ2-5	TGCAGTGCTAGACGTGGGACGGTTCAAGAGACCCAGTACTTC	CSARRGTVQETQYF
few	TRBV14	TRBD2	TRBJ2-5	TGTGCCAGCAGCCCCCCCCGACTAGCGGGGGGACTCCAAGAGACCCAGTACTTC	CASSPPRLAGGLQETQYF
many	TRBV19	NA	TRBJ2-5	TGTGCCAGTAGTCCATGGGACAACCAAGAGACCCAGTACTTC	CASSPWDNQETQYF
few	TRBV6-5	TRBD2	TRBJ2-1	TGTGCCAGCAGTTACTCAGCGGGGCCTGGGGAGCAGTTCTTC	CASSYSAGPGEQFF
few	TRBV2	TRBD1	TRBJ2-1	TGTGCCAGCACCCGGGACAGATACAATGAGCAGTTCTTC	CASTRDRYNEQFF
many	TRBV6-1	NA	TRBJ1-2	TGTGCCAGCAGTGAAGGCGGCACACAGGGACGCTATGGCTACACCTTC	CASSEGGTQGRYGYTF
few	TRBV29-1	NA	TRBJ2-3	TGCAGCGTTCGACCGGGACTCAGAACCACAGATACGCAGTATTTT	CSVRPGLRTTDTQYF
few	TRBV9	NA	TRBJ2-2	TGTGCCAGCAGCGGAGTTGGTGCGGGGCCAGACGGGGAGCTGTTTTTT	CASSGVGAGPDGELFF
many	TRBV12-5	NA	TRBJ2-1	TGTGCTAGTGGTCTATCCCGAAGCTCCTACAATGAGCAGTTCTTC	CASGLSRSSYNEQFF
many	TRBV7-2	NA	TRBJ1-2	TGTGCCAGCAGCTTATCCCCCGGCGGTAACTATGGCTACACCTTC	CASSLSPGGNYGYTF
NA	TRBV6-1	NA	TRBJ1-5	TGTGCCAGCAGTGAAGCGAGAAAGAATCTCAACAATCAGCCCCAGCATTTT	CASSEARKNLNNQPQHF
NA	TRBV12-3/TRBV12-4	NA	TRBJ1-1	TGTGCCAGCAGTTTATACAGGGCGGAAGCTTTCTTT	CASSLYRAEAFF
NA	TRBV18	NA	TRBJ1-2	TGTGCCAGCTCACCAGACCAGGGCTACTATGGCTACACCTTC	CASSPDQGYYGYTF
few	TRBV6-1	NA	TRBJ2-3	TGTGCCAGCAGTGACGGATACTCAGATACGCAGTATTTT	CASSDGYSDTQYF
few	TRBV19	NA	TRBJ2-3	TGTGCCAGTAGTATAGAGGGCAGGGGCACAGATACGCAGTATTTT	CASSIEGRGTDTQYF